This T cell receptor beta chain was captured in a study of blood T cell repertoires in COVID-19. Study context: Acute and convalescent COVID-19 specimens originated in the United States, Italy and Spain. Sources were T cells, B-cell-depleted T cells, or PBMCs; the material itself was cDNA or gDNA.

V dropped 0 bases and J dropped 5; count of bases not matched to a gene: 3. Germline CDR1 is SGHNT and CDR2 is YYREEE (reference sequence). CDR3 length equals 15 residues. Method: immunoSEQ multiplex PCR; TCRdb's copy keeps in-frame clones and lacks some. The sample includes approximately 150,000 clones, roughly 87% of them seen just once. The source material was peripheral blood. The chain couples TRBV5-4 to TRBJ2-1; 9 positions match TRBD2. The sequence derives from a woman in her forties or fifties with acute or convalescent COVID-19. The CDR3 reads CASSLGSGRHNEQFF. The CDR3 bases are TGTGCCAGCAGCTTGGGAAGCGGGAGGCACAATGAGCAGTTCTTC.